This section outlines one TCR beta chain sequence together with its context. Which antigen it targets is not known. Base qualities are not at hand, and no much larger clone is one base apart. The immunoSEQ Assay, a bias-controlled multiplex PCR, was used to amplify TCRbeta CDR3 regions from genomic DNA. On the authors' methods: The number of nucleated cells in each sample was estimated by amplification of reference gene primers within the assay. Sequence reads were collapsed and filtered to measure the absolute abundance of every unique TCRbeta CDR3 rearrangement. For each sample, productive Simpson clonality was calculated by taking the square root of Simpson's diversity index across productive rearrangements. TCRdb limited this immuneACCESS table to in-frame rearrangements with V and J called. A share of clones is missing; checked studies link under half to unresolved V genes, and the rest is unexplained. The DNA gave D and trimming, while V, J and clone size come from that table. In this sample the table shows 130,000 to 150,000 clones, 76% of which occur a single time. Of the sample, less than 4.5% is held by the ten largest clones.

Each collaborating institution followed its own protocols to collect whole blood in K2EDTA tubes. For TCRbeta analysis, collaborators shipped samples in one of three forms: frozen whole blood, isolated PBMCs, or DNA extracted from either of those sample types. This record belongs to a study of blood T cell repertoires in COVID-19 (dated by TCRdb to 2019 to 2021). The study in broad terms: The collaborator samples originated in the United States, Italy and Spain and spanned the acute and convalescent phases of COVID-19. The prospective study material was composed of cDNA or gDNA derived from T cells, B-cell-depleted T cells, or PBMCs. Subjects who had been exposed to COVID-19, were actively infected with it, or had recovered from it provided the deeply sampled blood TCRbeta repertoires that made up the dataset. The repertoires were made available in a free public database intended to serve as a resource for research on the immune response to SARS-CoV-2. The samples were drawn from two sources: the first 160 participants of the ongoing ImmuneRACE study, and 1,254 subjects contributed by 6 global collaborators. A de-identified subject ID, COVID-19 status, age in years and sex were almost always included in the sample metadata. HLA class I and class II types, where available, came from metadata supplied by the sample provider rather than from assay-based typing.

The CDR3 runs 13 residues from the cysteine to the phenylalanine. CDR3 DNA is the only sequence kept; it has 39 bases, read in frame from the first base. Trimming at the junction amounts to 5 bases on V and 6 bases on J, and the germline ends lie 13 bases apart. What the authors observed across the whole study: The quantity of clinical and demographic metadata differed by source and by participant and was supplied without curation.

The sample consisted of peripheral blood. The rearrangement combines TRBV12-3 or TRBV12-4 with TRBJ1-2; the D region possibly corresponds to TRBD1 (5 bases align). The TCR was taken from a man aged 60-69 years with acute or convalescent COVID-19. The CDR3 reads as follows: CASSPGVVNGYTF. The base sequence is TGTGCCAGCAGTCCGGGGGTGGTTAATGGCTACACCTTC.